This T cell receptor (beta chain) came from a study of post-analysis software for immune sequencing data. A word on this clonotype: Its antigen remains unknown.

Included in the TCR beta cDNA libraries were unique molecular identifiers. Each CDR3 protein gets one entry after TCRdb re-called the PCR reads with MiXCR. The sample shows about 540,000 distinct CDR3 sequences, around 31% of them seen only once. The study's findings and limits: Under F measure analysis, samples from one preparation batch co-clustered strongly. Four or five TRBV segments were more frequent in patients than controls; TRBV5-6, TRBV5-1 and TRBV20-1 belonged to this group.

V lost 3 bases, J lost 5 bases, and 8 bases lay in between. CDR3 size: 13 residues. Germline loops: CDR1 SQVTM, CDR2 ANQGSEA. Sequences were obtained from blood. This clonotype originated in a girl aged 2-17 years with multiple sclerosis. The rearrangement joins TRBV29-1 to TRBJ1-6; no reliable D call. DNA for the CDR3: TGCAGCGTTGACGTAGGCGATAATTCACCCCTCCACTTT. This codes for CSVDVGDNSPLHF.